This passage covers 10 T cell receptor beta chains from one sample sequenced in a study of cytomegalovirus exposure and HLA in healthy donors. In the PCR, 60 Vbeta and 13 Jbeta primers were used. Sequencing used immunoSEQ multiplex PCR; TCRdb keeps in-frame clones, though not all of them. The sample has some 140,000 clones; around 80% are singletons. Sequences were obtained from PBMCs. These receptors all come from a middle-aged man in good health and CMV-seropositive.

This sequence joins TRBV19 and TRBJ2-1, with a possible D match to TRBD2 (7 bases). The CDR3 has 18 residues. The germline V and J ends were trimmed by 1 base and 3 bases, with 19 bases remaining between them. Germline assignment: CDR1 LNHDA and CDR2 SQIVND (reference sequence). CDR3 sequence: CASSIGIIGGGDYNEQFF. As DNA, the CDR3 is TGTGCCAGTAGTATAGGGATTATCGGAGGGGGGGACTACAATGAGCAGTTCTTC.

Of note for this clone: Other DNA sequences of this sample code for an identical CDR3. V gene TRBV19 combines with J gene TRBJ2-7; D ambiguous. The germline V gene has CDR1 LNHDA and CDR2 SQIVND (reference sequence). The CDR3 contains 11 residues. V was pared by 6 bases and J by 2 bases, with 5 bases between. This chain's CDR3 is CASSTAYEQYF. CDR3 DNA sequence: TGTGCCAGTAGCACGGCCTACGAGCAGTACTTC.

CDR3 residues: CASSQTSWSDTQYF. CDR3 nucleotide sequence: TGTGCCAGCAGCCAGACTAGTTGGAGCGATACGCAGTATTTT. This rearrangement joins TRBV11-2 to TRBJ2-3, with D tentatively TRBD2 (6 bases). The CDR3 has 14 amino acids. V was shortened by 5 bases and J by 6 bases, with 15 bases between the two germline ends. Germline V gene data show CDR1 as SGHAT and CDR2 as FQNNGV.

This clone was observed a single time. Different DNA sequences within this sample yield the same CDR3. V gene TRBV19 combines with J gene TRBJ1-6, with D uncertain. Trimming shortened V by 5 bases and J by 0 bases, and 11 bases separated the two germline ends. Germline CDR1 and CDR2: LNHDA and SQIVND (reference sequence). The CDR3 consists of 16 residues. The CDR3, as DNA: TGTGCCAGTAGTTCCCGAGGGAGCTCCTATAATTCACCCCTCCACTTT. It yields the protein CASSSRGSSYNSPLHF. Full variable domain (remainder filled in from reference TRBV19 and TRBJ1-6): DGGITQSPKYLFRKEGQNVTLSCEQNLNHDAMYWYRQDPGQGLRLIYYSQIVNDFQKGDIAEGYSVSREKKESFPLTVTSAQKNPTAFYLCASSSRGSSYNSPLHFGNGTRLTVT.

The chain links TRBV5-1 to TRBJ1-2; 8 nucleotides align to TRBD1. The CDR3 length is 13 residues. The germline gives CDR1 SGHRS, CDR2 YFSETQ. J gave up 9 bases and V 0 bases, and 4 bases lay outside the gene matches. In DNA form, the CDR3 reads TGCGCCAGCAGCTTGGACAGGGGGGAGAGCTACACCTTC. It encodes CASSLDRGESYTF. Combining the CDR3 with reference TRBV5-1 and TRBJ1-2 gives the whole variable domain KAGVTQTPRYLIKTRGQQVTLSCSPISGHRSVSWYQQTPGQGLQFLFEYFSETQRNKGNFPGRFSGRQFSNSRSEMNVSTLELGDSALYLCASSLDRGESYTFGSGTRLTVV.

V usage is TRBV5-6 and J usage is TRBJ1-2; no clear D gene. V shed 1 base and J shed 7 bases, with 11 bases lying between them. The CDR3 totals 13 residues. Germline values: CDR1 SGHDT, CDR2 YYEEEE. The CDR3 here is CASSLTAGSGYTF. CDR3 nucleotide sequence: TGTGCCAGCAGCTTGACAGCAGGAAGTGGCTACACCTTC.

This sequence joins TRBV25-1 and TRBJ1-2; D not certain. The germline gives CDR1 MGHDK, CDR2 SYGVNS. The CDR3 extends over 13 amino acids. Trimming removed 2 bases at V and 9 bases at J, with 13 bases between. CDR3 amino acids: CASSEDIWVSYTF. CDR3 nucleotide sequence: TGTGCCAGCAGTGAAGACATTTGGGTCAGCTACACCTTC.

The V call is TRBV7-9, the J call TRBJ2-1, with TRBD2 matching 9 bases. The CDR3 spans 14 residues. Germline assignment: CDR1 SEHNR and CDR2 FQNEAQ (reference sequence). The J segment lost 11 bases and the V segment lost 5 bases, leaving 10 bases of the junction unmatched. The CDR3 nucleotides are TGTGCCAGCAGCCCCGCTTTAGCGGGAGAAAAGCAGTTCTTC. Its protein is CASSPALAGEKQFF.

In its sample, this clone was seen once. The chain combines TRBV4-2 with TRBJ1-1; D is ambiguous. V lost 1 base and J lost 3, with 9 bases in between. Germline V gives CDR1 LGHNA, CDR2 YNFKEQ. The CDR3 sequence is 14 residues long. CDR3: CASSQVSTDTEAFF. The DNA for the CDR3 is TGTGCCAGCAGCCAAGTGAGCACCGACACTGAAGCTTTCTTT.

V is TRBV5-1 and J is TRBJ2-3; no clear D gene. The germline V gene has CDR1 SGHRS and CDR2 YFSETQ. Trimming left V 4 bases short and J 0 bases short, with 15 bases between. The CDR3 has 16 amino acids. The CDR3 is CASSAVTSFSTDTQYF. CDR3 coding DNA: TGCGCCAGCAGCGCAGTTACAAGTTTTAGCACAGATACGCAGTATTTT.